These 12 T cell receptor beta chains originate from one sample sequenced in a study of T-cell reconstitution after alpha-beta-depleted transplantation in children. This sample's TCRbeta library carried unique molecular identifier barcodes. TCRdb reprocessed the PCR reads with MiXCR, giving one entry per CDR3 protein. The sample lists hundreds of thousands of distinct CDR3 sequences, roughly 17% seen once, with under 1.2% in the top ten. Here the sequenced sample was PBMCs from the stem cell graft donor, taken from the stem cell graft. The receptors come from a human donor who donated a stem cell graft to a child with acute myeloid leukemia.

This clonotype was observed a handful of times. The chain combines TRBV7-2 with TRBJ1-2; D might be TRBD1 (6 bases). Trimming removed 0 bases from V and 4 bases from J, with 9 bases in between. Germline CDR1 reads SGHTA; CDR2 reads FQGNSA. CDR3 length: 14 residues. The CDR3 DNA reads TGTGCCAGCAGCTTAGCAGGGGGAGTCTATGGCTACACCTTC. As protein: CASSLAGGVYGYTF. The full variable domain, in which reference TRBV7-2 and TRBJ1-2 provide the parts outside the CDR3, is GAGVSQSPSNKVTEKGKDVELRCDPISGHTALYWYRQSLGQGLEFLIYFQGNSAPDKSGLPSDRFSAERTGGSVSTLTIQRTQQEDSAVYLCASSLAGGVYGYTFGSGTRLTVV.

At least ten counts were recorded for this clonotype. This chain links TRBV13 with TRBJ2-1, with D possibly matching TRBD1 (6 bases). V was pared by 0 bases and J by 15 bases, with 9 bases between. CDR3 length equals 11 residues. CDR1 is PRHDT and CDR2 is FYEKMQ in the germline V gene (reference sequence). The CDR3 spells CASSLGTGSFF. CDR3 sequence (DNA): TGTGCCAGCAGCTTAGGGACAGGTTCGTTCTTC.

This clonotype showed up many times. This rearrangement joins TRBV20-1 to TRBJ2-7; D is perhaps TRBD2 (6 bases). Germline lookup yields CDR1 DFQATT and CDR2 SNEGSKA (reference sequence). The CDR3 consists of 11 residues. Trimming removed 6 bases from V and 6 bases from J, with 12 bases in between. Here the CDR3 reads CSAPRGAEQYF. As DNA, the CDR3 is TGCAGTGCCCCCCGCGGGGCCGAGCAGTACTTC.

There are many counts of this clonotype. The gene calls are TRBV12-3 or TRBV12-4 and TRBJ1-4; 9 bases match TRBD1. V gave up 8 bases and J gave up 5 bases; unmatched junction bases: 3. This CDR3 has 13 amino acids. The CDR3 reads CASGGTGNEKLFF. The DNA of the CDR3 is TGTGCCAGCGGAGGGACAGGGAATGAAAAACTGTTTTTT.

This clonotype has at least ten counts. The chain has TRBV20-1 and TRBJ2-1, with 12 bases identical to TRBD2. CDR1 is DFQATT and CDR2 is SNEGSKA in the germline V gene (reference sequence). V lost 8 bases and J lost 8; bases outside the gene matches: 4. The CDR3 covers 12 residues. Here the CDR3 DNA reads TGCAGTTGGACTAGCGGGGACTATGAGCAGTTCTTC. It is translated as CSWTSGDYEQFF.

The chain combines TRBV19 with TRBJ2-1; TRBD2 matches 11 bases. V was pared by 4 bases and J by 0 bases, with 14 bases of the junction left unmatched. The germline V gene encodes CDR1 LNHDA and CDR2 SQIVND (reference sequence). The CDR3 totals 20 residues. The CDR3: CASSTPPRGTSGTSYNEQFF. CDR3 coding DNA: TGTGCCAGTAGTACCCCTCCACGCGGGACTAGCGGAACCTCCTACAATGAGCAGTTCTTC.

This clonotype was seen a handful of times. Sequence at one end of the junction differs from germline and may be a read error. V usage is TRBV5-6 and J usage is TRBJ2-5; tentative D call: TRBD1 (5 bases). Germline CDR1 is SGHDT and CDR2 is YYEEEE. CDR3 length: 14 residues. The CDR3 region has the DNA TGTGCCAGCTGCTTCCAGGGTTTCCAAGAGACCCAGTACTTC. Protein product: CASCFQGFQETQYF.

The chain joins TRBV7-2 to TRBJ1-1; 7 positions agree with TRBD1. The CDR3 totals 15 residues. The V gene's germline CDR1 is SGHTA and CDR2 FQGNSA. V lost 4 bases, J lost 1 base, and 6 bases stayed unmatched. CDR3 protein: CASSSLTGPNTEAFF. The CDR3 DNA sequence: TGTGCCAGCAGCTCGCTGACAGGGCCGAACACTGAAGCTTTCTTT.

The rearrangement joins TRBV20-1 to TRBJ2-5; 7 nucleotides align to TRBD2. CDR1 and CDR2 from the germline V gene are DFQATT and SNEGSKA (reference sequence). This CDR3 region has 14 residues. With V trimmed by 1 base and J by 5 bases, 7 bases remained unmatched. CDR3 coding DNA: TGCAGTGCTAGAGTCCCAGGACTAGTGGAGACCCAGTACTTC. Translating gives CSARVPGLVETQYF.

This clonotype was recorded many times. CDR3 sequence (DNA): TGTGCCAGCAGTTACTCGACAGGGATTGGGGAGACCCAGTACTTC. Residues: CASSYSTGIGETQYF. The gene calls are TRBV6-5 and TRBJ2-5; 7 bases match TRBD1. CDR1 MNHEY and CDR2 SVGAGI come from the germline V gene. After removal of 0 bases from V and 5 bases from J, the junction contained 6 bases not matched to a gene. The length of the CDR3 is 15 residues.

Notes on this clonotype: Just one base apart from a much larger clone, this may be a read error. The V and J genes are TRBV20-1 and TRBJ1-5; the D is unclear. Germline V gene lookup returns CDR1 DFQATT and CDR2 SNEGSKA (reference sequence). This CDR3 is built from 14 residues. V shed 1 base and J shed 4 bases, with 11 bases lying between them. The CDR3 here is CSARGGIRNQPQHF. CDR3 coding DNA: TGCAGTGCTAGAGGAGGGATTAGAAATCAGCCCCAGCATTTT.

This clonotype turned up a few times. V gene TRBV18 combines with J gene TRBJ1-2; 7 nucleotides align to TRBD1. The CDR3 is 17 amino acids. From germline, CDR1 is KGHSH and CDR2 LQKENI. After removal of 1 base from V and 3 bases from J, the junction contained 11 bases not matched to a gene. Here the CDR3 DNA reads TGTGCCAGCTCACCACTCCCCACAGGGGAGATCCACTATGGCTACACCTTC. It specifies CASSPLPTGEIHYGYTF.